The 27 T cell receptor beta chains presented below share a single source sample, sequenced in a study of tumour-infiltrating T cells in Burkitt lymphoma. The table came from immunoSEQ multiplex PCR; TCRdb's copy has only in-frame clones and leaves some out. The data show around 48,000 clones, around 32% seen once. Source material: tumor tissue. The receptors here all came from a human donor with Burkitt lymphoma.

Here the CDR3 reads CASSSSLRGVGETQYF. The CDR3 DNA follows: TGTGCCAGCAGTTCATCACTTCGGGGGGTGGGCGAGACCCAGTACTTC. The chain has TRBV28 and TRBJ2-5; 7 nucleotides match TRBD2. This CDR3 spans 16 amino acids. Trimming removed 4 bases from V and 5 bases from J; junction bases left unmatched: 13. Per the germline V gene, CDR1 is MDHEN and CDR2 is SYDVKM. The complete variable domain, with remaining parts taken from reference TRBV28 and TRBJ2-5, reads DVKVTQSSRYLVKRTGEKVFLECVQDMDHENMFWYRQDPGLGLRLIYFSYDVKMKEKGDIPEGYSVSREKKERFSLILESASTNQTSMYLCASSSSLRGVGETQYFGPGTRLLVL.

This sequence joins TRBV6-5 and TRBJ1-5; D not resolved. Germline V lookup: CDR1 MNHEY, CDR2 SVGAGI. The CDR3 totals 15 residues. V was cut by 6 bases and J by 0 bases, with 12 bases left in between. CDR3 sequence reads: CASSRGSNSNQPQHF. The CDR3 coding sequence is TGTGCCAGCAGCCGCGGCAGTAATAGCAATCAGCCCCAGCATTTT.

This chain links TRBV2 with TRBJ2-3, with 13 nucleotides matching TRBD2. The J segment lost 3 bases and the V segment lost 4 bases, leaving 4 bases of the junction unmatched. Germline CDR1 and CDR2: SNHLY and FYNNEI. The CDR3 has 16 residues. Here the CDR3 reads CASSALAGGETDTQYF. The CDR3 DNA follows: TGTGCCAGCAGTGCACTAGCGGGGGGGGAAACAGATACGCAGTATTTT.

The chain carries TRBV7-2 and TRBJ2-6; a possible D gene is TRBD1 (6 bases). The germline gives CDR1 SGHTA, CDR2 FQGNSA. The CDR3 totals 14 residues. Trimming took off 1 base at V and 14 bases at J, with 15 bases between the two ends. The CDR3 here is CASSLVLSRDILTF. The CDR3 nucleotides are TGTGCCAGCAGCTTAGTACTATCCCGGGACATCCTGACTTTC.

This clone was counted between two and nine times. The genes are TRBV20-1 and TRBJ2-1; D not certain. Trimming shortened V by 5 bases and J by 2 bases, and 4 bases separated the two germline ends. This CDR3 is built from 11 residues. Per germline, CDR1 DFQATT and CDR2 SNEGSKA (reference sequence). The CDR3 region has the DNA TGCAGTGCTGGTGCCTACAATGAGCAGTTCTTC. This codes for CSAGAYNEQFF.

The V gene is TRBV4-3, the J gene TRBJ2-7; the match to TRBD1 covers 7 bases. The trim removed 1 base at V and 6 bases at J, leaving 12 bases unmatched. The CDR3 consists of 16 residues. Germline-derived CDR1 and CDR2 are LGHNA and YSLEER. The CDR3 region is CASSQGPGTVIGEQYF. CDR3 DNA: TGCGCCAGCAGCCAAGGGCCGGGGACAGTAATAGGCGAGCAGTACTTC.

This clone turned up a few times. The chain couples TRBV2 to TRBJ2-3; 7 positions match TRBD2. The germline CDR1 and CDR2 sequences are SNHLY and FYNNEI. The length of the CDR3 is 13 residues. CDR3 sequence: CAGGRTSTDTQYF. CDR3 nucleotide sequence: TGTGCGGGGGGGAGGACCAGCACAGATACGCAGTATTTT.

The rearrangement links TRBV20-1 to TRBJ2-7; a possible D gene is TRBD1 (5 bases). The V and J ends lost 1 base and 9 bases respectively, with 10 bases between them. This CDR3 spans 11 amino acids. Per the germline V gene, CDR1 is DFQATT and CDR2 is SNEGSKA (reference sequence). The CDR3 loop reads CSARGGMGQYF. The DNA of the CDR3 is TGCAGTGCTAGAGGGGGCATGGGGCAGTACTTC.

This chain uses TRBV27 with TRBJ1-2; 8 positions agree with TRBD1. With V trimmed by 1 base and J by 3 bases, 4 bases remained unmatched. CDR1 MNHEY and CDR2 SMNVEV come from the germline V gene (reference sequence). CDR3 length equals 15 residues. The CDR3 loop reads CASSLLQGADYGYTF. CDR3 in DNA: TGTGCCAGCAGTTTATTGCAGGGGGCTGACTATGGCTACACCTTC.

This clone showed up just once. The chain is built from TRBV7-9 and TRBJ1-1, with no clear D. Germline V gives CDR1 SEHNR, CDR2 FQNEAQ (reference sequence). The V and J ends lost 3 bases and 1 base respectively, with 6 bases between them. The CDR3 contains 13 residues. CDR3 sequence: CASSFDPNTEAFF. The CDR3 DNA is TGTGCCAGCAGCTTCGACCCGAACACTGAAGCTTTCTTT.

This clone was detected a few times. In nucleotides, the CDR3 is TGTGCCAGCAGCCCCGACAGGAGCTACGAGCAGTACTTC. Its protein product is CASSPDRSYEQYF. This chain links TRBV5-6 with TRBJ2-7; maybe TRBD1 (6 bases). Deletions cut 4 bases from V and 3 bases from J, with 11 bases between. The CDR3 length is 13 residues. The germline V gene has CDR1 SGHDT and CDR2 YYEEEE.

This clone was seen only a few times. The chain has TRBV20-1 and TRBJ2-5; a weak D match, TRBD2 (5 bases). Germline lookup yields CDR1 DFQATT and CDR2 SNEGSKA (reference sequence). CDR3 length: 11 residues. This chain's CDR3 is CSVTREETQYF. CDR3 in DNA: TGCAGCGTCACTAGGGAAGAGACCCAGTACTTC.

The V call is TRBV18, the J call TRBJ2-5, with TRBD2 matching 7 bases. The J segment lost 2 bases and the V segment lost 3 bases, leaving 3 bases of the junction unmatched. Germline V CDR1 and CDR2: KGHSH, LQKENI. CDR3 length: 14 residues. DNA of the CDR3: TGTGCCAGCTCACCCCTAGCGGCGCAAGAGACCCAGTACTTC. Translation gives CASSPLAAQETQYF.

The rearrangement uses TRBV11-2 and TRBJ2-1, with D uncertain. The CDR3 has 14 residues. Per the germline V gene, CDR1 is SGHAT and CDR2 is FQNNGV. Trimming left V 0 bases short and J 2 bases short, with 5 bases between. Here the CDR3 DNA reads TGTGCCAGCAGCTTAGATCAAGCCTACAATGAGCAGTTCTTC. As protein: CASSLDQAYNEQFF.

The chain has TRBV6-6 and TRBJ1-6, with a possible D match to TRBD1 (5 bases). The CDR3 is 12 residues long. Germline V gives CDR1 MNHNY, CDR2 SVGAGI (reference sequence). V was trimmed by 8 bases and J by 11 bases, leaving 13 bases between them. The CDR3 DNA follows: TGTGCCAGCCGGGACGGGCTCGCACCCCTCCACTTT. The encoded protein is CASRDGLAPLHF.

The rearrangement links TRBV28 to TRBJ1-5; D gene uncertain. The CDR3 extends over 14 amino acids. The V end was cut by 3 bases, the J end by 2 bases, with 8 bases between. Germline CDR1 MDHEN, CDR2 SYDVKM. The CDR3 sequence is CASSFDSGNQPQHF. The CDR3 DNA reads as TGTGCCAGCAGTTTTGATTCCGGCAATCAGCCCCAGCATTTT.

This clone has just a few counts. This chain joins TRBV10-3 and TRBJ1-5; D is ambiguous. CDR3 length equals 14 residues. The V end lost 1 base, the J end lost 1 base, and 5 bases lay between the germline ends. Germline V CDR1 and CDR2: ENHRY, SYGVKD. This chain's CDR3 is CAISELASNQPQHF. CDR3 in DNA: TGTGCCATCAGTGAGTTGGCCAGCAATCAGCCCCAGCATTTT.

There are a few counts of this clone. The chain carries TRBV18 and TRBJ1-6; 7 bases align to TRBD1. This CDR3 comprises 14 residues. Per the germline V gene, CDR1 is KGHSH and CDR2 is LQKENI. V dropped 8 bases and J dropped 5; count of bases not matched to a gene: 6. In DNA, the CDR3 is TGTGCCAGCCAGGGGGGATTCCATAATTCACCCCTCCACTTT. Its protein product is CASQGGFHNSPLHF.

This clone was found a few times. This chain connects TRBV15 to TRBJ1-3; D is unclear. Per the germline V gene, CDR1 is LNHNV and CDR2 is YYDKDF (reference sequence). Trimming removed 0 bases at V and 0 bases at J, with 12 bases between. The CDR3 loop spans 17 amino acids. CDR3 loop: CATSRDWVGSSGNTIYF. Here the CDR3 DNA reads TGTGCCACCAGCAGAGATTGGGTAGGAAGCTCTGGAAACACCATATATTTT.

The chain employs TRBV27 and TRBJ1-4; TRBD1 matches 7 bases. J lost 8 bases, V lost 0 bases, and 6 bases had no gene match. The CDR3 has 15 residues. The germline CDR1 and CDR2 sequences are MNHEY and SMNVEV (reference sequence). CDR3 nucleotide sequence: TGTGCCAGCAGTTTATCCCCGCGGACAGGCGAAAAACTGTTTTTT. Translating it yields CASSLSPRTGEKLFF.

This clone was picked up a small number of times. The J gene is TRBJ1-1, the V gene TRBV28, with a weak D call TRBD1 (6 bases). V gave up 5 bases and J gave up 0 bases, with 19 bases separating them. The CDR3 totals 17 residues. From germline, CDR1 is MDHEN and CDR2 SYDVKM. The CDR3 loop is CASSPTGKVNMNTEAFF. The DNA of the CDR3 is TGTGCCAGCAGTCCAACAGGGAAGGTTAACATGAACACTGAAGCTTTCTTT.

J is TRBJ2-7 and V is TRBV6-1; tentatively, D is TRBD2 (6 bases). From germline, CDR1 is MNHNS and CDR2 SASEGT. Trimming took 4 bases from V and 6 from J, leaving 10 bases between them. CDR3 size: 12 residues. CDR3 DNA sequence: TGTGCCAGCAGTGTGTGGGGGGTCGAGCAGTACTTC. Translated: CASSVWGVEQYF.

The chain couples TRBV19 to TRBJ1-2; D not resolved. Trimming took off 9 bases at V and 4 bases at J, with 12 bases between the two ends. CDR1 LNHDA and CDR2 SQIVND come from the germline V gene (reference sequence). The CDR3 covers 12 residues. The CDR3: CASGMTSYGYTF. CDR3 nucleotides: TGTGCCAGCGGCATGACGTCCTATGGCTACACCTTC.

This clone was recorded a few times. V usage is TRBV25-1 and J usage is TRBJ2-5, with D perhaps TRBD1 (7 bases). The CDR3 loop spans 16 amino acids. The V gene lost 3 bases and the J gene lost 5 bases, with 19 bases spanning the gap. Per the germline V gene, CDR1 is MGHDK and CDR2 is SYGVNS. The CDR3 here is CASSEHRQGGRETQYF. For the CDR3, the DNA is TGTGCCAGCAGTGAGCATAGGCAGGGGGGTAGGGAGACCCAGTACTTC.

The chain employs TRBV6-6 and TRBJ2-1, with D perhaps assigned TRBD1 or TRBD2 (5 bases each). This CDR3 is built from 14 residues. Trimming took 2 bases from V and 3 from J, leaving 8 bases between them. CDR1 is MNHNY, CDR2 SVGAGI, per germline (reference sequence). CDR3: CASSYGGFYNEQFF. The CDR3 region has the DNA TGTGCCAGCAGTTACGGGGGATTCTACAATGAGCAGTTCTTC.

The chain is built from TRBV5-1 and TRBJ2-5, with TRBD2 matching over 7 bases. The ends lost 1 base at V and 0 bases at J; junction bases unmatched: 9. CDR1 is SGHRS and CDR2 is YFSETQ in the germline V gene. The CDR3 consists of 17 residues. CDR3 residues: CASSLSGSSGYQETQYF. CDR3 nucleotides: TGCGCCAGCAGCTTGTCCGGTTCTAGCGGTTACCAAGAGACCCAGTACTTC.

This chain uses TRBV10-3 with TRBJ2-3; D not certain. Germline V gene lookup returns CDR1 ENHRY and CDR2 SYGVKD. Trimming left V 4 bases short and J 4 bases short, with 9 bases between. The CDR3 extends over 13 amino acids. CDR3 DNA sequence: TGTGCCATCAGTGGTGCCACGGCAGATACGCAGTATTTT. Translated: CAISGATADTQYF.